The present entry profiles one T cell receptor (beta chain) with its context. Antigen unknown. This record belongs to a study of lymphopenia after photon versus proton radiotherapy. Measured with immunoSEQ multiplex PCR; TCRdb has only the in-frame clones, and not every one. The data show approximately 150,000 clones, 70% to 90% seen once. V shed 9 bases and J shed 5 bases, with 12 bases lying between them. The CDR3 consists of 12 residues. CDR1 and CDR2 from the germline V gene are SGDLS and YYNGEE. General observations from the study: Post-nadir diversity loss with photons came from oligoclonal expansion, particularly CD8+ Temra cells.

This clonotype originated in a man aged 45-60 years with gastric cancer. The rearrangement joins TRBV9 to TRBJ2-1; D tentatively reads TRBD1 or TRBD2 (5 bases each). The sample consisted of peripheral blood, taken from a patient treated with photon-based radiotherapy. CDR3 nucleotide sequence: TGTGCCACCGCAAGGGACGACAATGAGCAGTTCTTC. Amino acids: CATARDDNEQFF.